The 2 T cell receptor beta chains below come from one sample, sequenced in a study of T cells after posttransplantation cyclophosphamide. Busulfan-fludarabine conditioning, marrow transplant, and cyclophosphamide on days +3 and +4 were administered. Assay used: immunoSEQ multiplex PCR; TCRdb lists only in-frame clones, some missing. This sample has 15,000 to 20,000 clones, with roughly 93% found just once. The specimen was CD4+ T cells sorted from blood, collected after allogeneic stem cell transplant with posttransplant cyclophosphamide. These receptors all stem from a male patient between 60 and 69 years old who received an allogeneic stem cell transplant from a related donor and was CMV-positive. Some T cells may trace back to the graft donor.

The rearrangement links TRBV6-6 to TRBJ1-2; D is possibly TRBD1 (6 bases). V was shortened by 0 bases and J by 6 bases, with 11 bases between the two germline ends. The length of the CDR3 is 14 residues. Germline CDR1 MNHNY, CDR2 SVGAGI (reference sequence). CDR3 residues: CASSYSQGTNGYTF. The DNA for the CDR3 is TGTGCCAGCAGTTACTCACAGGGAACAAATGGCTACACCTTC.

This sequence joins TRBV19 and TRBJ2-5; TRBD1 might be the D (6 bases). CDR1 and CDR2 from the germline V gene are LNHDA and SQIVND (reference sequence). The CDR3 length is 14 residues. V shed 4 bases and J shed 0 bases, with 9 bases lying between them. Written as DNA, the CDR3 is TGTGCCAGTAGTAGAGACAGGAACCAAGAGACCCAGTACTTC. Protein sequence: CASSRDRNQETQYF.